These 28 T cell receptor beta chains were sequenced from one sample in a study of T cells in Graves' hyperthyroidism and ophthalmopathy. From RNA transcripts, TCR beta CDR3 regions were amplified. During a first-round RT-PCR of the TCR CDR3, the HTBI primer set was used. MiXCR, run by TCRdb on the multiplex PCR reads, gives a single entry per CDR3 protein. The sample yields more than 550,000 distinct CDR3 sequences, 40% to 55% seen once. Source material: peripheral blood or thyroid tissue (not recorded which). The receptors come from an adult man with Graves' disease, either hyperthyroidism or ophthalmopathy (not recorded which).

Worth noting for this clonotype: The junction shows a germline mismatch at one end, possibly a read error. V gene TRBV6-5 combines with J gene TRBJ1-2, with 7 positions matching TRBD1. Germline loops: CDR1 MNHEY, CDR2 SVGAGI. The length of the CDR3 is 16 residues. The CDR3 spells CASSFLLTDRNYGYTF. CDR3 in DNA: TGTGCCAGCAGTTTCTTATTGACGGACAGGAACTACGGCTACACCTTC.

Points on this clonotype: A clone one base away is much larger, so this may be a read error. The chain couples TRBV6-6 to TRBJ2-5, with D perhaps matching TRBD1 (5 bases). The CDR3 runs to 13 residues. V lost 4 bases and J lost 3, with 9 bases in between. The germline V gene encodes CDR1 MNHNY and CDR2 SVGAGI (reference sequence). The CDR3 region has the DNA TGTGCCAGCAGTTGGCAGGGCGAAGAGACCCAGTACTTC. Its protein is CASSWQGEETQYF.

V gene TRBV12-3 or TRBV12-4 combines with J gene TRBJ1-4, with D unresolved. Trimming shortened V by 2 bases and J by 5 bases, and 15 bases separated the two germline ends. CDR3 size: 16 residues. CDR3 residues: CASSLRPGGKNEKLFF. The CDR3 bases are TGTGCCAGCAGTTTACGCCCAGGCGGGAAGAATGAAAAACTGTTTTTT.

This clonotype came up once. An end of the junction differs from the germline gene, which may be a read error. The chain links TRBV10-3 to TRBJ2-7; perhaps TRBD2 as D (5 bases). The CDR3 covers 11 residues. Germline CDR1 and CDR2: ENHRY and SYGVKD. The CDR3 is CASSYRREQYF. The CDR3 DNA follows: TGTGCCAGCAGTTATCGGAGGGAGCAGTACTTC.

The CDR3: CASSYSRGLEQYF. The DNA of the CDR3 is TGTGCCAGCAGTTACTCGAGAGGTCTCGAGCAGTACTTC. This chain connects TRBV6-5 to TRBJ2-7; no reliable D call. Trimming left V 0 bases short and J 6 bases short, with 9 bases between. The germline CDR1 and CDR2 sequences are MNHEY and SVGAGI. The CDR3 length is 13 residues.

Comments on this clonotype: The junction does not match germline at one end; this may be a read error. The chain recombines TRBV20-1 with TRBJ1-2; 8 bases are shared with TRBD1. Germline-derived CDR1 and CDR2 are DFQATT and SNEGSKA (reference sequence). The CDR3 is 11 amino acids. CDR3 bases: TGCAGTGCTGCGGACAGGGCTGCCGGCTGTTTC. Translating it yields CSAADRAAGCF.

This chain links TRBV11-2 with TRBJ2-5; 8 positions match TRBD2. V dropped 5 bases and J dropped 5; count of bases not matched to a gene: 13. The CDR3 runs 16 residues. Germline V CDR1 and CDR2: SGHAT, FQNNGV. CDR3 DNA sequence: TGTGCCAGCAGCCCCGGGGAGCGGGGGACCCGCGAGACCCAGTACTTC. Translating gives CASSPGERGTRETQYF. Based on the CDR3 plus reference TRBV11-2 and TRBJ2-5, the full variable domain is EAGVAQSPRYKIIEKRQSVAFWCNPISGHATLYWYQQILGQGPKLLIQFQNNGVVDDSQLPKDRFSAERLKGVDSTLKIQPAKLEDSAVYLCASSPGERGTRETQYFGPGTRLLVL.

This chain joins TRBV6-6 and TRBJ1-4, with unresolved D. The germline V gene encodes CDR1 MNHNY and CDR2 SVGAGI (reference sequence). V was cut by 7 bases and J by 10 bases, with 10 bases left in between. This CDR3 is built from 11 residues. The CDR3 coding sequence is TGTGCCAGCACCCTAGCCGCAAAACTGTTTTTT. Its translation is CASTLAAKLFF.

As concerns this clonotype: Its ends do not fully match the called genes, so a read error is possible. The V and J genes are TRBV7-1 and TRBJ2-7; 7 nucleotides agree with TRBD1. TRBV7-1 falls under the ORF class, with uncertain function. The length of the CDR3 is 13 residues. The CDR3 loop is CASTSNRGDVQYF. The CDR3 coding sequence is TGTGCCAGCACCTCAAACAGGGGCGACGTGCAGTACTTC.

In its sample, this clonotype was seen once. This may come from a read error, since a much larger clone is one base off. This rearrangement joins TRBV10-3 to TRBJ1-2, with 9 bases matching TRBD1. The CDR3 spans 15 residues. Germline CDR1 reads ENHRY; CDR2 reads SYGVKD. Written as DNA, the CDR3 is TGTGCCATCAGTGAGTCGTTGCGACAGGGGGTTGGCTACGCCTTC. Translation gives CAISESLRQGVGYAF.

In its sample, this clonotype was seen a few times. The chain combines TRBV5-1 with TRBJ1-3; the D gene is possibly TRBD1 (6 bases). Trimming left V 0 bases short and J 0 bases short, with 13 bases between. The germline V gene encodes CDR1 SGHRS and CDR2 YFSETQ. This CDR3 has 17 residues. The CDR3 loop is CASSLEPTGTSGNTIYF. CDR3 coding DNA: TGCGCCAGCAGCTTGGAGCCAACAGGGACCTCTGGAAACACCATATATTTT. Full variable domain (outside the CDR3, taken from reference TRBV5-1 and TRBJ1-3): KAGVTQTPRYLIKTRGQQVTLSCSPISGHRSVSWYQQTPGQGLQFLFEYFSETQRNKGNFPGRFSGRQFSNSRSEMNVSTLELGDSALYLCASSLEPTGTSGNTIYFGEGSWLTVV.

In this sample, this clonotype turned up a few times. The chain employs TRBV5-4 and TRBJ2-7; 7 bases align to TRBD1. The CDR3 totals 13 residues. Losses at the gene ends were 1 base for V and 5 bases for J; bases not matched to a gene: 3. CDR1 and CDR2 (germline): SGHNT, YYREEE (reference sequence). CDR3 loop: CASSLKGADEQYF. The CDR3 DNA is TGTGCCAGCAGCTTGAAGGGGGCCGACGAGCAGTACTTC. Looking up the rest from reference TRBV5-4 and TRBJ2-7 gives the full variable domain: ETGVTQSPTHLIKTRGQQVTLRCSSQSGHNTVSWYQQALGQGPQFIFQYYREEENGRGNFPPRFSGLQFPNYSSELNVNALELDDSALYLCASSLKGADEQYFGPGTRLTVT.

As regards this clonotype: In this CDR3 the conserved last residue, phenylalanine or tryptophan, is missing, so a read error is likely. The chain joins TRBV7-9 to TRBJ1-2, with D perhaps matching TRBD1 (5 bases). The CDR3 spans 13 residues. Germline CDR1 SEHNR, CDR2 FQNEAQ (reference sequence). Here the CDR3 DNA reads TGTGCCAGCAGCCAGGGATTCAACTGTGGCTACACCTGC. Translating gives CASSQGFNCGYTC.

A remark on this clonotype: This may stem from a read error, because a much larger clone lies one nucleotide away. This rearrangement joins TRBV2 to TRBJ2-7, with D perhaps being TRBD1 or TRBD2 (5 bases each). The CDR3 runs to 13 residues. The germline CDR1 and CDR2 sequences are SNHLY and FYNNEI. V shed 6 bases and J shed 5 bases, with 14 bases lying between them. In nucleotides, the CDR3 is TGTGCCAGCAGCAGGGATTTCGGGGACGAGCAGTACTTC. Translating it yields CASSRDFGDEQYF.

The chain is built from TRBV29-1 and TRBJ1-1; 11 nucleotides agree with TRBD1. Germline V gene data show CDR1 as SQVTM and CDR2 as ANQGSEA. Germline trimming cut 1 base from V and 5 bases from J; bases unmatched to any gene: 6. The CDR3 totals 15 residues. The CDR3 sequence is CSVEGGTGGNTEAFF. CDR3 nucleotide sequence: TGCAGCGTTGAAGGAGGGACAGGGGGAAATACTGAAGCTTTCTTT.

This clonotype was picked up many times. This chain joins TRBV29-1 and TRBJ1-5; D not certain. V shed 4 bases and J shed 11 bases, with 21 bases lying between them. This CDR3 contains 14 residues. Germline V CDR1 and CDR2: SQVTM, ANQGSEA. The CDR3 spells CSVVWQAGDGAQHF. As DNA, the CDR3 is TGCAGCGTTGTTTGGCAGGCTGGTGACGGGGCCCAGCATTTT.

Concerning this clonotype: A much bigger clone sits one base away, suggesting this may be a read error. The CDR3 is CSVSSRANTGELFF. The CDR3 DNA follows: TGCAGCGTTTCCAGCAGGGCGAACACCGGGGAGCTGTTTTTT. The genes are TRBV29-1 and TRBJ2-2; TRBD1 might be the D (5 bases). This CDR3 is 14 amino acids long. V lost 5 bases and J 0 bases, leaving 10 bases between the germline ends. Germline CDR1 is SQVTM and CDR2 is ANQGSEA.

This chain joins TRBV10-3 and TRBJ1-3; perhaps TRBD1 as D (6 bases). This CDR3 region has 15 residues. Germline assignment: CDR1 ENHRY and CDR2 SYGVKD. V dropped 3 bases and J dropped 3 bases, with 12 bases sitting between them. CDR3 protein: CAISDGGHFGNTIYF. The CDR3 nucleotides are TGTGCCATCAGTGATGGGGGACACTTTGGAAACACCATATATTTT.

As concerns this clonotype: This may stem from a read error, because a much larger clone lies one nucleotide away. This chain links TRBV20-1 with TRBJ2-7; D unresolved. The CDR3 consists of 9 residues. CDR1 is DFQATT, CDR2 SNEGSKA, per germline (reference sequence). V shed 4 bases and J shed 5 bases, with 3 bases lying between them. In nucleotides, the CDR3 is TGCAGTGCTAACGACGAGCAGTACTTC. Translated, it gives CSANDEQYF.

This clonotype has a single count. The chain couples TRBV29-1 to TRBJ1-3; no reliable D call. Germline V CDR1 and CDR2: SQVTM, ANQGSEA. The CDR3 has 13 amino acids. The CDR3, as DNA: TGCAGGTCGACGGCAAACTCTGGAAACACCATATATTTT. This gives the protein CRSTANSGNTIYF. Together with reference TRBV29-1 and TRBJ1-3, the CDR3 gives the full variable domain: SAVISQKPSRDICQRGTSLTIQCQVDSQVTMMFWYRQQPGQSLTLIATANQGSEATYESGFVIDKFPISRPNLTFSTLTVSNMSPEDSSIYLCRSTANSGNTIYFGEGSWLTVV.

The chain employs TRBV9 and TRBJ1-2, with unresolved D. Trimming cost V 4 bases and J 3 bases, with 10 bases left between them. The CDR3 consists of 13 residues. CDR1 is SGDLS and CDR2 is YYNGEE in the germline V gene. CDR3 region: CASSYNRDYGYTF. The CDR3 DNA is TGTGCCAGCAGCTACAACCGCGACTATGGCTACACCTTC.

This clonotype was observed a handful of times. This chain connects TRBV14 to TRBJ1-4; a weak D match, TRBD1 (5 bases). This CDR3 has 14 residues. Germline assignment: CDR1 SGHDN and CDR2 FVKESK. V gave up 3 bases and J gave up 8 bases, with 13 bases separating them. CDR3: CASSHTGTGEKLFF. The CDR3 DNA sequence: TGTGCCAGCAGCCATACCGGGACCGGGGAAAAACTGTTTTTT.

Comment on this clonotype: The junction and the germline gene differ at one end; a read error may be behind it. The gene calls are TRBV10-3 and TRBJ1-1, with D possibly matching TRBD1 (5 bases). Looked up from germline, CDR1 is ENHRY and CDR2 is SYGVKD. CDR3 length equals 15 residues. Written as DNA, the CDR3 is TGTGCCAGCAGTGATTGGCGTACAGGGAACACTGAAGCTTTCTTT. Protein: CASSDWRTGNTEAFF.

This clonotype was seen ten or more times. This chain joins TRBV7-2 and TRBJ1-4, with D unresolved. This CDR3 contains 15 residues. V was shortened by 3 bases and J by 5 bases, with 13 bases between the two germline ends. Germline V lookup: CDR1 SGHTA, CDR2 FQGNSA. In nucleotides, the CDR3 is TGTGCCAGCAGCTTTCGTCGGGGTGGCAATGAAAAACTGTTTTTT. It codes for CASSFRRGGNEKLFF. The full variable domain, its missing parts supplied by reference TRBV7-2 and TRBJ1-4, is GAGVSQSPSNKVTEKGKDVELRCDPISGHTALYWYRQSLGQGLEFLIYFQGNSAPDKSGLPSDRFSAERTGGSVSTLTIQRTQQEDSAVYLCASSFRRGGNEKLFFGSGTQLSVL.

The chain joins TRBV29-1 to TRBJ2-1; unclear D gene. The germline CDR1 and CDR2 sequences are SQVTM and ANQGSEA. This CDR3 is 11 amino acids long. Trimming removed 7 bases from V and 4 bases from J, with 8 bases in between. The CDR3 reads CSGSNYNEQFF. Written as DNA, the CDR3 is TGCAGCGGCTCGAATTACAATGAGCAGTTCTTC.

The genes are TRBV10-3 and TRBJ1-2; possible D gene TRBD1, 6 bases. Between the trimmed V and J ends, which lost 10 bases and 0 bases, there was a span of 18 bases. Germline CDR1 ENHRY, CDR2 SYGVKD. The CDR3 spans 15 residues. CDR3 DNA sequence: TGTGCCAGCAGCTTGACGGAGGGGGCTAACTATGGCTACACCTTC. This translates into CASSLTEGANYGYTF.

The chain joins TRBV14 to TRBJ1-3; the D is unclear. CDR1 is SGHDN, CDR2 FVKESK, per germline. The CDR3 has 17 residues. Trimming removed 3 bases from V and 0 bases from J, with 15 bases in between. The DNA for the CDR3 is TGTGCCAGCAGCCACCCTAGAATACGGCTCTCTGGAAACACCATATATTTT. It yields the protein CASSHPRIRLSGNTIYF.

This clonotype appeared a single time. A read error likely explains this, since a far larger clone differs by one base. The chain is built from TRBV7-9 and TRBJ2-7; D gene ambiguous. The CDR3 is 11 amino acids. Germline V gives CDR1 SEHNR, CDR2 FQNEAQ (reference sequence). V was pared by 5 bases and J by 4 bases, with 6 bases between. The CDR3 sequence: CASSAYYEQYF. Written as DNA, the CDR3 is TGTGCCAGCAGCGCCTATTACGAGCAGTACTTC.